These 15 T cell receptor beta chains originate from one sample sequenced in a study of blood T cell repertoires in COVID-19 (TCRdb year 2020). The library was produced with the immunoSEQ multiplex PCR assay. TCRdb stores this immuneACCESS table with in-frame sequences only. Part of the clones is absent; in the studies checked, under half of the shortfall reflects unresolved V genes, and no reason is known for the rest. The sample contains around 300,000 clones, around 87% of them found a single time. The ten largest clones represent about 1.8% of the sample. Sequenced: PBMCs or T cells enriched from blood (not recorded which). Receptor source: a woman under 30 with acute COVID-19.

The chain uses TRBV28 and TRBJ1-2; D may be TRBD1 (5 bases). CDR1 and CDR2 from the germline V gene are MDHEN and SYDVKM. V was trimmed by 3 bases and J by 1 base, leaving 15 bases between them. This CDR3 contains 16 residues. The chain's CDR3 is CASSFPGSSFNYGYTF. CDR3 nucleotide sequence: TGTGCCAGCAGTTTTCCAGGGTCAAGCTTTAACTATGGCTACACCTTC.

This clone was observed a handful of times. The chain uses TRBV6-5 and TRBJ1-5; 8 bases map to TRBD1. Germline assignment: CDR1 MNHEY and CDR2 SVGAGI. There are 13 residues in the CDR3. The V gene end was trimmed by 5 bases and the J gene end by 6 bases; junction bases not matched to a gene: 3. The CDR3 DNA follows: TGTGCCAGCAGTAGACAGGGGAGTCAGCCCCAGCATTTT. This codes for CASSRQGSQPQHF.

The DNA of the CDR3 is TGCGCCAGCAGCTTGGGTGCGGGAGGACGATACGAGCAGTACTTC. Its protein is CASSLGAGGRYEQYF. This sequence joins TRBV5-1 and TRBJ2-7; 8 nucleotides agree with TRBD2. J gave up 4 bases and V 0 bases, and 6 bases lay outside the gene matches. This CDR3 has 15 amino acids. Germline loops: CDR1 SGHRS, CDR2 YFSETQ.

The V gene is TRBV12-1, the J gene TRBJ2-1; the table's D call, TRBD2, has no DNA check behind it. TRBV12-1 is a known pseudogene. The CDR3 is 13 residues long. CDR3 residues: CASATSGLNEQFF. CDR3 nucleotides: TGTGCCAGTGCGACTAGCGGTCTCAATGAGCAGTTCTTC.

The chain links TRBV7-8 to TRBJ2-5, with TRBD2 matching 7 bases. The V and J ends lost 5 bases and 7 bases, in that order; junction bases with no gene match: 7. The germline CDR1 and CDR2 sequences are SGHVS and FQNEAQ. The CDR3 contains 13 residues. The CDR3 loop is CASSPLGEGTQYF. The DNA of the CDR3 is TGTGCCAGCAGCCCATTGGGGGAGGGGACCCAGTACTTC. The variable domain in full, completed from reference TRBV7-8 and TRBJ2-5, reads GAGVSQSPRYKVAKRGQDVALRCDPISGHVSLFWYQQALGQGPEFLTYFQNEAQLDKSGLPSDRFFAERPEGSVSTLKIQRTQQEDSAVYLCASSPLGEGTQYFGPGTRLLVL.

This sequence joins TRBV12-5 and TRBJ2-1; unclear D gene. The germline V and J ends were trimmed by 1 base and 10 bases, with 11 bases remaining between them. This CDR3 comprises 13 residues. Germline CDR1 and CDR2: LGHNT and FRNRAP. CDR3 sequence reads: CASGLENKKEQFF. The DNA for the CDR3 is TGTGCTAGTGGTTTGGAGAACAAGAAAGAGCAGTTCTTC. The full variable domain, completed using reference TRBV12-5 and TRBJ2-1, is DARVTQTPRHKVTEMGQEVTMRCQPILGHNTVFWYRQTMMQGLELLAYFRNRAPLDDSGMPKDRFSAEMPDATLATLKIQPSEPRDSAVYFCASGLENKKEQFFGPGTRLTVL.

V usage is TRBV7-9 and J usage is TRBJ2-1; TRBD1 is a possible D gene (6 bases). The CDR3 contains 16 residues. CDR1 and CDR2 (germline): SEHNR, FQNEAQ (reference sequence). The V end lost 8 bases, the J end lost 2 bases, and 19 bases lay between the germline ends. In nucleotides, the CDR3 is TGTGCCAGCCCCCCAAACCAGGGGTGGACCTACAATGAGCAGTTCTTC. It specifies CASPPNQGWTYNEQFF.

The sample holds a few counts of this clone. The chain couples TRBV12-3 or TRBV12-4 to TRBJ2-2, with D possibly TRBD1 on 5 matching bases. Trimming took off 5 bases at V and 4 bases at J, with 8 bases between the two ends. The CDR3 is 13 residues long. Written as DNA, the CDR3 is TGTGCCAGCAGTCCTCAGGGCACCGGGGAGCTGTTTTTT. It encodes CASSPQGTGELFF.

The V gene is TRBV18, the J gene TRBJ1-1; D possibly corresponds to TRBD1 (5 bases). The CDR3 has 15 amino acids. V lost 8 bases to trimming and J lost 1 base, with 17 bases between them. Germline lookup yields CDR1 KGHSH and CDR2 LQKENI. This chain's CDR3 is CASAGKGEQNTEAFF. CDR3 bases: TGTGCCAGCGCCGGTAAAGGGGAACAGAACACTGAAGCTTTCTTT.

The CDR3: CASSLLAGIAGELFF. CDR3 DNA sequence: TGTGCCAGCAGTTTATTGGCAGGGATTGCCGGGGAGCTGTTTTTT. This sequence joins TRBV28 and TRBJ2-2, with TRBD1 as a possible D gene (5 bases). Germline assignment: CDR1 MDHEN and CDR2 SYDVKM. The CDR3 covers 15 residues. Trimming removed 1 base at V and 6 bases at J, with 12 bases between.

The chain recombines TRBV6-1 with TRBJ1-5; D gene ambiguous. Deletions cut 2 bases from V and 4 bases from J, with 6 bases between. The germline gives CDR1 MNHNS, CDR2 SASEGT. The CDR3 length is 13 residues. CDR3 sequence reads: CASSEHGNQPQHF. CDR3 sequence (DNA): TGTGCCAGCAGTGAACACGGGAATCAGCCCCAGCATTTT.

V and J are TRBV4-2 and TRBJ1-3; no clear D gene. The length of the CDR3 is 16 residues. The germline CDR1 and CDR2 sequences are LGHNA and YNFKEQ. V was clipped by 0 bases and J by 0 bases, with 9 bases between them. The CDR3 loop is CASSQEAGSSGNTIYF. The CDR3 DNA follows: TGTGCCAGCAGCCAAGAGGCGGGGAGCTCTGGAAACACCATATATTTT.

The V gene is TRBV7-2, the J gene TRBJ1-1, with D hard to call. Germline-derived CDR1 and CDR2 are SGHTA and FQGNSA. The CDR3 totals 13 residues. Deletions cut 1 base from V and 4 bases from J, with 7 bases between. CDR3 nucleotides: TGTGCCAGCAGCTTAGGAGCCCGCACTGAAGCTTTCTTT. Its translation is CASSLGARTEAFF. The full variable domain, with the rest looked up from reference TRBV7-2 and TRBJ1-1, is GAGVSQSPSNKVTEKGKDVELRCDPISGHTALYWYRQSLGQGLEFLIYFQGNSAPDKSGLPSDRFSAERTGGSVSTLTIQRTQQEDSAVYLCASSLGARTEAFFGQGTRLTVV.

The chain links TRBV4-3 to TRBJ2-5, with D possibly TRBD1 on 6 matching bases. V was trimmed by 0 bases and J by 3 bases, leaving 8 bases between them. This CDR3 contains 14 residues. CDR1 and CDR2 from the germline V gene are LGHNA and YSLEER. The CDR3 loop is CASSQDGQKETQYF. The CDR3 nucleotides are TGCGCCAGCAGCCAAGATGGACAGAAAGAGACCCAGTACTTC.

V and J are TRBV24-1 and TRBJ2-5; D might be TRBD2 (7 bases). This CDR3 is 16 amino acids long. Germline CDR1 and CDR2: KGHDR and SFDVKD. V was pared by 3 bases and J by 0 bases, with 13 bases between. The CDR3 nucleotides are TGTGCCACCAGTGATGGGGGGGCGGGGTACCAAGAGACCCAGTACTTC. Translating gives CATSDGGAGYQETQYF.